One and the same sample provided the 14 T cell receptor beta chains below, sequenced in a study of immune evolution from preneoplasia to lung adenocarcinoma. Method: immunoSEQ multiplex PCR; TCRdb's copy keeps in-frame clones and lacks some. The data show 7,000 to 9,000 clones, about 79% seen once. Sequenced sample: FFPE invasive lung adenocarcinoma tissue. Source of these receptors: a person aged 40 to 49 with lung adenocarcinoma.

The V call is TRBV6-1, the J call TRBJ2-1; D gene ambiguous. The CDR3 loop spans 14 amino acids. V was shortened by 4 bases and J by 5 bases, with 12 bases between the two germline ends. Germline V lookup: CDR1 MNHNS, CDR2 SASEGT. CDR3 bases: TGTGCCAGCAGTGCTTCTACCGGAGACAATGAGCAGTTCTTC. It is translated as CASSASTGDNEQFF.

The gene calls are TRBV27 and TRBJ2-2, with 7 bases that match TRBD2. After removal of 7 bases from V and 0 bases from J, the junction contained 8 bases not matched to a gene. This CDR3 is built from 16 residues. Germline loops: CDR1 MNHEY, CDR2 SMNVEV (reference sequence). The CDR3 protein is CASNFIGRANTGELFF. The CDR3 nucleotides read TGTGCCAGCAATTTTATAGGGAGGGCGAACACCGGGGAGCTGTTTTTT.

The rearrangement links TRBV5-4 to TRBJ2-1; TRBD2 matches 13 bases. With 2 bases clipped from V and 8 bases from J, the junction kept 10 bases outside the gene matches. The CDR3 totals 17 residues. The germline CDR1 and CDR2 sequences are SGHNT and YYREEE (reference sequence). The CDR3 protein is CASSLHLGTSGVDEQFF. The CDR3 DNA sequence: TGTGCCAGCAGCTTACACCTCGGGACTAGCGGGGTCGATGAGCAGTTCTTC.

This clone was seen a single time. This chain links TRBV10-2 with TRBJ1-2, with D unresolved. CDR3 size: 12 residues. CDR1 and CDR2 from the germline V gene are WSHSY and SAAADI. V was shortened by 6 bases and J by 6 bases, with 11 bases between the two germline ends. CDR3 nucleotide sequence: TGCGCCAGCAGGGTGGGAAAGGATGGCTACACCTTC. It codes for CASRVGKDGYTF.

This chain joins TRBV5-1 and TRBJ2-2; D is possibly TRBD1 (5 bases). The CDR3 sequence is 13 residues long. The germline CDR1 and CDR2 sequences are SGHRS and YFSETQ. Trimming cost V 4 bases and J 5 bases, with 9 bases left between them. CDR3 in amino acids: CASSVTVTGELFF. In DNA form, the CDR3 reads TGCGCCAGCAGCGTGACAGTTACCGGGGAGCTGTTTTTT.

This clone was picked up one time. V is TRBV29-1 and J is TRBJ2-1; 7 nucleotides line up with TRBD2. This CDR3 is 12 amino acids long. V gave up 7 bases and J gave up 5 bases; unmatched junction bases: 5. Looked up from germline, CDR1 is SQVTM and CDR2 is ANQGSEA. CDR3 protein: CSARLADNEQFF. CDR3 DNA sequence: TGCAGCGCCCGGCTAGCGGACAATGAGCAGTTCTTC.

In this sample, this clone turned up a few times. This chain uses TRBV14 with TRBJ1-2, with 8 bases lining up with TRBD1. V trimming: 3 bases; J trimming: 6 bases; junction bases outside the gene matches: 9. Germline CDR1 reads SGHDN; CDR2 reads FVKESK. This CDR3 is 15 amino acids long. The CDR3 nucleotides read TGTGCCAGCAGCCAGACGCTGACAGGGGTCAATGGCTACACCTTC. Amino acid sequence: CASSQTLTGVNGYTF.

There are a few counts of this clone. This sample also contains other DNA sequences that code for the same CDR3. The chain couples TRBV7-3 to TRBJ2-7; 10 bases are shared with TRBD1. The CDR3 runs to 14 residues. The J segment lost 2 bases and the V segment lost 6 bases, leaving 4 bases of the junction unmatched. CDR1 is SGHTA, CDR2 FQGTGA, per germline. CDR3 sequence (DNA): TGTGCCAGCAGTCCCGGACAGGGGGCCTACGAGCAGTACTTC. Protein sequence: CASSPGQGAYEQYF.

In this sample, this clone turned up a few times. This sequence joins TRBV7-2 and TRBJ2-1; 7 bases line up with TRBD1. The germline CDR1 and CDR2 sequences are SGHTA and FQGNSA. The V gene end was trimmed by 0 bases and the J gene end by 10 bases; junction bases not matched to a gene: 9. This CDR3 has 15 residues. CDR3 loop: CASSLAKGPTGEQFF. The CDR3 nucleotides are TGTGCCAGCAGCTTAGCGAAGGGACCGACAGGGGAGCAGTTCTTC.

This chain connects TRBV10-3 to TRBJ1-4, with D possibly being TRBD1 (5 bases). The CDR3 is made up of 14 amino acids. The V gene's germline CDR1 is ENHRY and CDR2 SYGVKD. Trimming removed 2 bases from V and 8 bases from J, with 12 bases in between. CDR3 in amino acids: CAISEEGLIEKLFF. CDR3 nucleotide sequence: TGTGCCATCAGTGAGGAGGGGTTGATAGAAAAACTGTTTTTT.

The chain carries TRBV5-1 and TRBJ2-1, with D hard to call. The germline gives CDR1 SGHRS, CDR2 YFSETQ. Trimming removed 4 bases from V and 0 bases from J, with 11 bases in between. The CDR3 runs 15 residues. CDR3 region: CASSAVTVSYNEQFF. In DNA form, the CDR3 reads TGCGCCAGCAGCGCAGTGACTGTCTCCTACAATGAGCAGTTCTTC.

The CDR3 sequence is CASSPRLAGGSTDTQYF. CDR3 bases: TGTGCCAGCAGCCCCAGACTAGCGGGAGGGAGCACAGATACGCAGTATTTT. The rearrangement links TRBV7-2 to TRBJ2-3; 14 bases line up with TRBD2. V lost 5 bases, J lost 0 bases, and 4 bases stayed unmatched. The CDR3 consists of 17 residues. Germline V gene lookup returns CDR1 SGHTA and CDR2 FQGNSA.

This clone is labeled as large (0.1 to 1%). This chain joins TRBV4-3 and TRBJ2-4; D call uncertain. This CDR3 comprises 16 residues. CDR1 and CDR2 from the germline V gene are LGHNA and YSLEER. With 4 bases removed from V and 0 bases from J, the gap between germline ends came to 13 bases. The CDR3 loop is CASSPDWNLAKNIQYF. The CDR3 coding sequence is TGCGCCAGCAGCCCTGACTGGAACCTAGCCAAAAACATTCAGTACTTC.

The CDR3 protein is CASSFSYEQYF. The CDR3 nucleotides read TGTGCCAGCAGCTTCTCCTACGAGCAGTACTTC. The chain employs TRBV11-2 and TRBJ2-7; no reliable D call. The CDR3 has 11 residues. The V end lost 3 bases, the J end lost 0 bases, and 0 bases lay between the germline ends. CDR1 is SGHAT, CDR2 FQNNGV, per germline.